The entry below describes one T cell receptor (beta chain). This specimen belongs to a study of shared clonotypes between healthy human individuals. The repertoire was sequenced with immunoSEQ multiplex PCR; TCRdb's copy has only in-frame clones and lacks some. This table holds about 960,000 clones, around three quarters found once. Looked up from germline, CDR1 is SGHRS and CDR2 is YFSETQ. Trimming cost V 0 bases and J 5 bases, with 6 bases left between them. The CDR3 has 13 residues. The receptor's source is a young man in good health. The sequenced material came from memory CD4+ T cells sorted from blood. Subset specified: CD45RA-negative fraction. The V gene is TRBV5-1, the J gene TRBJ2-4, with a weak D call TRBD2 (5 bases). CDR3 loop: CASSLDSENIQYF. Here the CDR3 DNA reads TGCGCCAGCAGCTTGGATAGCGAAAACATTCAGTACTTC.